This paragraph reports one T cell receptor (beta chain). V lost 1 base and J 4 bases, leaving 27 bases between the germline ends. The CDR3 totals 20 residues. CDR1 is MDHEN, CDR2 SYDVKM, per germline. The sample is drawn from a study of blood T cell repertoires in COVID-19. About the study: The United States, Italy and Spain provided the acute and convalescent COVID-19 samples. Nucleic acid was either cDNA or gDNA, and it came from T cells, B-cell-depleted T cells, or PBMCs.

The method was immunoSEQ multiplex PCR; TCRdb's version includes in-frame clones alone and lacks a portion of them. The top ten clones hold approximately 14% of a sample with 220,000 or so clones, about 90% of them seen once. The specimen was PBMCs or T cells enriched from blood (not recorded which). The sequence came from a woman between 45 and 65 years old with acute COVID-19. The chain carries TRBV28 and TRBJ2-3, with a tentative D call TRBD1 (6 bases). CDR3 region: CASSLSPGHGTGIGSDTQYF. Written as DNA, the CDR3 is TGTGCCAGCAGTTTATCACCGGGACATGGGACGGGAATTGGATCAGATACGCAGTATTTT.